The 15 T cell receptor beta chains given below trace back to one sample, sequenced in a study of cytomegalovirus exposure and HLA in healthy donors. PCR employed 60 Vbeta and 13 Jbeta primers. The protocol was immunoSEQ multiplex PCR, while the TCRdb copy is restricted to in-frame clones and leaves out a portion. The data show 100,000 to 150,000 clones, roughly 78% seen once. The sequenced sample was PBMCs. The receptors were gathered from a man between 25 and 39 years old in good health and CMV-seropositive.

This clone has just a few counts. The V and J genes are TRBV30 and TRBJ1-2; 8 bases line up with TRBD1. V gave up 3 bases and J gave up 4 bases; unmatched junction bases: 7. This CDR3 contains 14 residues. CDR1 and CDR2 from the germline V gene are GTSNPN and SVGIG (reference sequence). CDR3 sequence (DNA): TGTGCCTGGAGCGCCTCGGGACAGGTCTATGGCTACACCTTC. This encodes CAWSASGQVYGYTF.

This clone occurred once. V is TRBV27 and J is TRBJ2-1; D is perhaps TRBD1 (5 bases). The CDR3 covers 14 residues. V was clipped by 0 bases and J by 8 bases, with 11 bases between them. Germline CDR1 and CDR2: MNHEY and SMNVEV (reference sequence). The CDR3 DNA reads TGTGCCAGCAGTTTATCCCCCCCAGGGTATGAGCAGTTCTTC. Amino acid sequence: CASSLSPPGYEQFF.

The CDR3 spells CASSSGTGENQPQHF. The DNA for the CDR3 is TGTGCCAGCAGCTCCGGGACAGGGGAAAATCAGCCCCAGCATTTT. The chain recombines TRBV5-8 with TRBJ1-5; 10 bases map to TRBD1. This CDR3 is 15 amino acids long. From germline, CDR1 is SGHTS and CDR2 YDEGEE. The ends lost 3 bases at V and 4 bases at J; junction bases unmatched: 4. Full variable domain (outside the CDR3, taken from reference TRBV5-8 and TRBJ1-5): EAGVTQSPTHLIKTRGQQATLRCSPISGHTSVYWYQQALGLGLQFLLWYDEGEERNRGNFPPRFSGRQFPNYSSELNVNALELEDSALYLCASSSGTGENQPQHFGDGTRLSIL.

This chain joins TRBV11-2 and TRBJ2-6; the D is unclear. Trimming left V 1 base short and J 2 bases short, with 9 bases between. The germline gives CDR1 SGHAT, CDR2 FQNNGV. This CDR3 spans 16 amino acids. CDR3 nucleotide sequence: TGTGCCAGCAGCTTAGGGGCCCGCCCTGGGGCCAACGTCCTGACTTTC. Protein: CASSLGARPGANVLTF.

The chain employs TRBV5-5 and TRBJ2-7, with D possibly TRBD2 on 7 matching bases. This CDR3 is built from 13 residues. Trimming shortened V by 6 bases and J by 6 bases, and 16 bases separated the two germline ends. Germline V lookup: CDR1 SGHKS, CDR2 YYEKEE (reference sequence). As DNA, the CDR3 is TGTGCCAGCATCTGGGCAGGGGAGGGCGAGCAGTACTTC. This codes for CASIWAGEGEQYF.

The gene calls are TRBV9 and TRBJ1-1; unclear D gene. Germline V gene sequence: CDR1 SGDLS, CDR2 YYNGEE. Trimming removed 0 bases at V and 0 bases at J, with 9 bases between. CDR3 size: 15 residues. Here the CDR3 reads CASSVDAQLNTEAFF. CDR3 bases: TGTGCCAGCAGCGTAGACGCACAACTGAACACTGAAGCTTTCTTT.

CDR3 nucleotides: TGCGCCAATGAGTGGACAGGAACAGATACGCAGTATTTT. Amino acids: CANEWTGTDTQYF. The chain recombines TRBV4-3 with TRBJ2-3; 7 positions agree with TRBD1. The CDR3 is made up of 13 amino acids. Germline V gene lookup returns CDR1 LGHNA and CDR2 YSLEER. Trimming cost V 10 bases and J 3 bases; bases outside gene matches: 7.

A remark on this clone: This specimen includes other DNA sequences encoding the same CDR3. This chain links TRBV27 with TRBJ1-5, with D tentatively TRBD1 (5 bases). The CDR3 length is 14 residues. Germline V gene lookup returns CDR1 MNHEY and CDR2 SMNVEV (reference sequence). V lost 2 bases to trimming and J lost 7 bases, with 12 bases between them. Written as DNA, the CDR3 is TGTGCCAGCAGTTTACAGGGTCTGGGGCAGCCCCAGCATTTT. Amino acids: CASSLQGLGQPQHF.

The chain couples TRBV30 to TRBJ2-2; possibly TRBD1 for D (6 bases). This CDR3 has 13 residues. Germline V CDR1 and CDR2: GTSNPN, SVGIG (reference sequence). V lost 2 bases to trimming and J lost 7 bases, with 11 bases between them. The CDR3 reads CAWSLRGGGELFF. CDR3 coding DNA: TGTGCCTGGAGTTTGAGAGGGGGCGGGGAGCTGTTTTTT.

This chain joins TRBV15 and TRBJ1-5; tentative D call: TRBD1 (6 bases). The CDR3 covers 14 residues. The germline V gene has CDR1 LNHNV and CDR2 YYDKDF (reference sequence). V was clipped by 4 bases and J by 6 bases, with 13 bases between them. In nucleotides, the CDR3 is TGTGCCACCAGCAATGGAGGGGGGGCTCAGCCCCAGCATTTT. It encodes CATSNGGGAQPQHF.

This clone was counted only a few times. This sequence joins TRBV11-1 and TRBJ2-7; no clear D gene. Trimming stripped 2 bases from V and 3 bases from J, with 14 bases between. CDR1 and CDR2 from the germline V gene are SGHAT and FQDESV (reference sequence). The CDR3 contains 15 residues. The CDR3 sequence: CASSLRSLGYYEQYF. DNA for the CDR3: TGTGCCAGCAGCTTAAGGTCTCTAGGATACTACGAGCAGTACTTC.

The rearrangement joins TRBV5-1 to TRBJ2-7, with D tentatively TRBD1 (6 bases). Per the germline V gene, CDR1 is SGHRS and CDR2 is YFSETQ. The CDR3 runs 15 residues. Trimming took off 2 bases at V and 6 bases at J, with 18 bases between the two ends. This CDR3 reads CASSFLGHNSVEQYF. CDR3 in DNA: TGCGCCAGCAGCTTCTTGGGACATAACTCCGTCGAGCAGTACTTC. Drawing the rest from reference TRBV5-1 and TRBJ2-7, the complete variable domain is KAGVTQTPRYLIKTRGQQVTLSCSPISGHRSVSWYQQTPGQGLQFLFEYFSETQRNKGNFPGRFSGRQFSNSRSEMNVSTLELGDSALYLCASSFLGHNSVEQYFGPGTRLTVT.

The chain has TRBV9 and TRBJ2-5, with D unresolved. Germline CDR1 is SGDLS and CDR2 is YYNGEE. The CDR3 totals 14 residues. Trimming removed 0 bases at V and 1 base at J, with 7 bases between. CDR3 nucleotides: TGTGCCAGCAGCGTAGATATTTCCCAAGAGACCCAGTACTTC. It yields the protein CASSVDISQETQYF.

J is TRBJ1-5 and V is TRBV19, with D uncertain. The V gene's germline CDR1 is LNHDA and CDR2 SQIVND (reference sequence). The V and J ends lost 3 bases and 7 bases respectively, with 7 bases between them. This CDR3 contains 12 residues. CDR3 sequence reads: CASSMWEQPQHF. Written as DNA, the CDR3 is TGTGCCAGTAGTATGTGGGAGCAGCCCCAGCATTTT. The variable domain in full, completed from reference TRBV19 and TRBJ1-5, reads DGGITQSPKYLFRKEGQNVTLSCEQNLNHDAMYWYRQDPGQGLRLIYYSQIVNDFQKGDIAEGYSVSREKKESFPLTVTSAQKNPTAFYLCASSMWEQPQHFGDGTRLSIL.

This clone was picked up one time. The CDR3 reads CASSRGGNTIYF. CDR3 in DNA: TGTGCCAGCAGTAGAGGGGGAAACACCATATATTTT. V is TRBV25-1 and J is TRBJ1-3, with D uncertain. CDR1 MGHDK and CDR2 SYGVNS come from the germline V gene. The V gene lost 5 bases and the J gene lost 4 bases, with 6 bases spanning the gap. This CDR3 has 12 amino acids.